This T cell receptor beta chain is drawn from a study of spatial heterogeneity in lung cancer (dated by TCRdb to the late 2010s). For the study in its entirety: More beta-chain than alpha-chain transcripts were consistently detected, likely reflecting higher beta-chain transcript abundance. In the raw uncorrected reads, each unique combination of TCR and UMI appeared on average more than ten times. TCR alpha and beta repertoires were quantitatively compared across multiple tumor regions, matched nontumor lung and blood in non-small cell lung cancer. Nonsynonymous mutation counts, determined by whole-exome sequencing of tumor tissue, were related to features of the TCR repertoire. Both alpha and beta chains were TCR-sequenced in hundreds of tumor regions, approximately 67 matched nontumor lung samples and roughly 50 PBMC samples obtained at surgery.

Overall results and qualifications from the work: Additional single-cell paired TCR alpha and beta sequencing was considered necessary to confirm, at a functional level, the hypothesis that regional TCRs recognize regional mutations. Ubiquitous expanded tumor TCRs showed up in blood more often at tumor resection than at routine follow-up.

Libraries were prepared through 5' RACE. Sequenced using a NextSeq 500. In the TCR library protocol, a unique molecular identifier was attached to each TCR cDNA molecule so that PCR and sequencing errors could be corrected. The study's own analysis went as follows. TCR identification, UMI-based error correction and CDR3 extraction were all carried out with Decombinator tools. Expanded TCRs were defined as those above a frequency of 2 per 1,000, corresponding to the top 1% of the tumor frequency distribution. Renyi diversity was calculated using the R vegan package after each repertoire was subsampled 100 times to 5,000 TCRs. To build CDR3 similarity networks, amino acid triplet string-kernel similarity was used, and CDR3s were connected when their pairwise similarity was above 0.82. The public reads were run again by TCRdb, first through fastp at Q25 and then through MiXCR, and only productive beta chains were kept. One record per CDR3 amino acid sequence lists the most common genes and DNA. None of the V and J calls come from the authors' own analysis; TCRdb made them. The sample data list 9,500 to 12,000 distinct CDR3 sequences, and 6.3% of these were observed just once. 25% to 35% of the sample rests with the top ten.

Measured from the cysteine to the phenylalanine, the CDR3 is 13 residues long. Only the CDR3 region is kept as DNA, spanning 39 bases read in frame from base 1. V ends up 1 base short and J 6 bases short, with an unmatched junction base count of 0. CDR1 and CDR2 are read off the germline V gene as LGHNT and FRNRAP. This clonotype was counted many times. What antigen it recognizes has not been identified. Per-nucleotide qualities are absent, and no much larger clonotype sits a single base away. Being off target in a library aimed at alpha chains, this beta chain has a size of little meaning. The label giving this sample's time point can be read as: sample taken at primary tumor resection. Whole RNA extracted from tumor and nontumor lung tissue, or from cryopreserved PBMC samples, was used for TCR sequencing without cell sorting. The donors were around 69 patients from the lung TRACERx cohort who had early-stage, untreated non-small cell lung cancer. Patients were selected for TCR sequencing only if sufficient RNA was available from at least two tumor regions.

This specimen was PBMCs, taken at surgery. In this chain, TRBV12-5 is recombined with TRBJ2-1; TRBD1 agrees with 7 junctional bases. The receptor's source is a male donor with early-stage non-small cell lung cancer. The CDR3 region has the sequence CASGLGQGNEQFF. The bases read TGTGCTAGTGGTTTGGGACAGGGCAATGAGCAGTTCTTC.